The 16 T cell receptor beta chains listed next were all sequenced from one sample in a study of pediatric ulcerative colitis. During colonoscopy, one to two rectal pinch biopsies were collected. Clones were sequenced by immunoSEQ multiplex PCR, and TCRdb holds only the in-frame ones, with some missing. The repertoire holds about 12,000 clones, with roughly 80% as singletons. Sequenced sample: gut tissue. These receptors all come from a boy aged 5-17 years who was a control in a study of pediatric ulcerative colitis.

The CDR3 DNA reads as TGTGCCAGCAGCTCGGGGGGACCCACGTCCCAGCATTTT. Translating it yields CASSSGGPTSQHF. The V and J genes are TRBV7-8 and TRBJ1-5; tentative D call: TRBD1 (5 bases). The CDR3 spans 13 residues. The V gene lost 4 bases and the J gene lost 11 bases, with 15 bases spanning the gap. Germline V gene sequence: CDR1 SGHVS, CDR2 FQNEAQ.

The chain recombines TRBV7-8 with TRBJ2-7; D unclear. The germline CDR1 and CDR2 sequences are SGHVS and FQNEAQ. CDR3 length: 13 residues. Trimming cost V 1 base and J 3 bases, with 7 bases left between them. CDR3 DNA: TGTGCCAGCAGCTTAGGGCCGATCTACGAGCAGTACGTC. Translating it yields CASSLGPIYEQYV.

The V gene is TRBV19, the J gene TRBJ1-2; 9 nucleotides match TRBD1. CDR1 LNHDA and CDR2 SQIVND come from the germline V gene (reference sequence). The V and J ends lost 3 bases and 5 bases, in that order; junction bases with no gene match: 4. The CDR3 totals 14 residues. DNA of the CDR3: TGTGCCAGTAGTATTTCGACAGGGGGTTATGGCTACACCTTC. Amino acid sequence: CASSISTGGYGYTF.

This clone is medium-sized by share. The DNA for the CDR3 is TGTGCCAGCAGCAGAACAGGGGGCAGGGCCGGGGCTTTCTTT. This sequence encodes CASSRTGGRAGAFF. V gene TRBV21-1 combines with J gene TRBJ1-1; the table's D call TRBD1 went unverified against the DNA. TRBV21-1 is a known pseudogene. CDR3 length: 14 residues.

This clone has only a few counts. The gene calls are TRBV5-1 and TRBJ2-7; tentatively, D is TRBD1 or TRBD2 (5 bases each). The V end lost 4 bases, the J end lost 2 bases, and 13 bases lay between the germline ends. CDR1 and CDR2 from the germline V gene are SGHRS and YFSETQ. The length of the CDR3 is 14 residues. CDR3 bases: TGCGCCAGCAGCGTAGGGACGGCCACCTACGAGCAGTACTTC. As protein: CASSVGTATYEQYF.

This chain links TRBV6-5 with TRBJ1-1, with D perhaps matching TRBD1 (5 bases). Trimming stripped 5 bases from V and 4 bases from J, with 11 bases between. There are 13 residues in the CDR3. CDR1 is MNHEY and CDR2 is SVGAGI in the germline V gene. The CDR3 DNA sequence: TGTGCCAGCAGTGGGGGTCATGGCACTGAAGCTTTCTTT. Encoded protein: CASSGGHGTEAFF.

This chain connects TRBV12-2 to TRBJ1-3; no DNA check was done on the table's D call, TRBD1. TRBV12-2 is a pseudogene segment. The CDR3 spans 14 residues. The CDR3 nucleotides are TGTGCAAGTCGCTTAGCCAGCTCTGGAAACACCATATATTTT. Translated: CASRLASSGNTIYF.

The rearrangement uses TRBV7-9 and TRBJ2-3; TRBD2 aligns across 7 bases. The germline V gene encodes CDR1 SEHNR and CDR2 FQNEAQ (reference sequence). The CDR3 consists of 15 residues. V lost 3 bases and J lost 0; bases outside the gene matches: 3. The CDR3 nucleotides read TGTGCCAGCAGCTTGGGACTATCGAGCACAGATACGCAGTATTTT. Protein product: CASSLGLSSTDTQYF.

This clone was seen more than once but under ten times. The chain joins TRBV7-9 to TRBJ1-2; D might be TRBD1 (5 bases). CDR1 is SEHNR and CDR2 is FQNEAQ in the germline V gene (reference sequence). The CDR3 is 13 amino acids. Trimming shortened V by 5 bases and J by 6 bases, and 13 bases separated the two germline ends. Here the CDR3 DNA reads TGTGCCAGCAGCCGAGGGACGGAGGATGGCTACACCTTC. Translation gives CASSRGTEDGYTF.

The chain combines TRBV7-2 with TRBJ2-2, with TRBD1 matching 9 bases. The germline gives CDR1 SGHTA, CDR2 FQGNSA. CDR3 size: 19 residues. Trimming took 6 bases from V and 0 from J; bases not matched to a gene: 14. The CDR3 DNA follows: TGTGCCAGCAGTTATACAGGGGGCGTTTGGTCCACGAACACCGGGGAGCTGTTTTTT. Amino acid sequence: CASSYTGGVWSTNTGELFF.

The chain employs TRBV7-6 and TRBJ2-7; TRBD2 is a possible D gene (5 bases). Per the germline V gene, CDR1 is SGHVS and CDR2 is FNYEAQ. This CDR3 region has 15 residues. V lost 2 bases and J 4 bases, leaving 15 bases between the germline ends. In DNA form, the CDR3 reads TGTGCCAGCAGCTTATATAGCGTTGGGGTATACGAGCAGTACGTC. Translation: CASSLYSVGVYEQYV.

The CDR3 loop is CASSPLAGSTDTQYF. CDR3 coding DNA: TGTGCCAGCAGCCCATTAGCGGGATCCACAGATACGCAGTATTTT. V gene TRBV7-8 combines with J gene TRBJ2-3; 8 bases fit TRBD2. Germline CDR1 and CDR2: SGHVS and FQNEAQ. The CDR3 is 15 amino acids. With V trimmed by 5 bases and J by 2 bases, 6 bases remained unmatched. Based on the CDR3 plus reference TRBV7-8 and TRBJ2-3, the full variable domain is GAGVSQSPRYKVAKRGQDVALRCDPISGHVSLFWYQQALGQGPEFLTYFQNEAQLDKSGLPSDRFFAERPEGSVSTLKIQRTQQEDSAVYLCASSPLAGSTDTQYFGPGTRLTVL.

The rearrangement uses TRBV5-5 and TRBJ2-7; D is possibly TRBD2 (5 bases). Per germline, CDR1 SGHKS and CDR2 YYEKEE (reference sequence). CDR3 size: 14 residues. Trimming cost V 3 bases and J 1 base, with 11 bases left between them. CDR3 nucleotides: TGTGCCAGCAGCTCCCACAGCGGATCCTACGAGCAGTACTTC. Residues: CASSSHSGSYEQYF.

This chain links TRBV10-1 with TRBJ2-3, with 10 bases lining up with TRBD1. This CDR3 has 18 residues. V lost 6 bases to trimming and J lost 0 bases; unmatched junction nucleotides: 12. Germline CDR1 WNHNN, CDR2 SYGVQD (reference sequence). The CDR3 nucleotides are TGCGCCAGCAGGGACAGGGGGGGCCTAGCGAAGAGCACAGATACGCAGTATTTT. Encoded protein: CASRDRGGLAKSTDTQYF.

V usage is TRBV18 and J usage is TRBJ2-7; 9 bases align to TRBD2. V shed 3 bases and J 1 base; nucleotides not matched to a gene: 4. CDR3 length: 15 residues. Germline V gives CDR1 KGHSH, CDR2 LQKENI. The CDR3 loop reads CASSPAGGVSYEQYV. DNA of the CDR3: TGTGCCAGCTCACCGGCGGGGGGGGTGTCCTACGAGCAGTACGTC.

The V and J genes are TRBV6-1 and TRBJ2-7, with D perhaps matching TRBD1 or TRBD2 (5 bases each). V was cut by 8 bases and J by 2 bases, with 13 bases left in between. Germline V gene sequence: CDR1 MNHNS, CDR2 SASEGT. The CDR3 runs 13 residues. The CDR3 coding sequence is TGTGCCAGCGGGCTTGGGGGAGCCTACGAGCAGTACGTC. Translating it yields CASGLGGAYEQYV.